A selection of T cell receptor beta chains follows, all from one sample in a study of blood T cells in healthy people across ages. TCRdb re-called the 5' RACE reads with MiXCR, one entry per CDR3 protein. The sample carries roughly 1,800,000 distinct CDR3 sequences, about 50% recorded once. Sequencing was done on a sample of blood. Receptors were obtained from a woman aged 40 to 55 in good health. Each CDR3 is given with its conserved first and last residue. The D gene is left open where the match is weak. Some rows have no size entry. The others give once, few or many, or a class for an expanded clone.

d_gene: TRBD2
v_gene: TRBV12-3/TRBV12-4
abundance: .
j_gene: TRBJ2-7
CDR3nt: TGTGCCAGCAGTCACCACAGCGGGGGTCTAAGGGAGCAGTACTTC
CDR3aa: CASSHHSGGLREQYF

d_gene: TRBD2
v_gene: TRBV7-2
abundance: .
j_gene: TRBJ2-1
CDR3nt: TGTGCCAGCAGCTTAACCCGCGGGGGGCCCTACAATGAGCAGTTCTTC
CDR3aa: CASSLTRGGPYNEQFF

d_gene: .
v_gene: TRBV20-1
abundance: once
j_gene: TRBJ1-2
CDR3nt: TGCAGTGCTAGAGGCTCCCCGAGACGAAGTAACTATGGCTACACCTTC
CDR3aa: CSARGSPRRSNYGYTF

d_gene: .
v_gene: TRBV6-2/TRBV6-3
abundance: few
j_gene: TRBJ2-7
CDR3nt: TGTGCCAGCAGTTACGGGGAAGCCTACTACGAGCAGTACTTC
CDR3aa: CASSYGEAYYEQYF

d_gene: TRBD1
v_gene: TRBV7-2
abundance: .
j_gene: TRBJ1-6
CDR3nt: TGTGCCAGCAGCGGACAGGGCTCAGCCCTCCACTTT
CDR3aa: CASSGQGSALHF

d_gene: .
v_gene: TRBV6-5
abundance: .
j_gene: TRBJ2-1
CDR3nt: TGTGCCAGCAGTTTCATCCGCGGGGATGAGCAGTTCTTC
CDR3aa: CASSFIRGDEQFF

d_gene: .
v_gene: TRBV25-1
abundance: .
j_gene: TRBJ2-7
CDR3nt: TGTGCCAGCAGATCCCGGATAGAACAGTACTTC
CDR3aa: CASRSRIEQYF

d_gene: .
v_gene: TRBV20-1
abundance: .
j_gene: TRBJ1-2
CDR3nt: TGCAGTGCCCAGAACATCGGCTATGGCTACACCTTC
CDR3aa: CSAQNIGYGYTF

d_gene: .
v_gene: TRBV10-3
abundance: few
j_gene: TRBJ1-2
CDR3nt: TGTGCCATCAGTGATGATTCGGACAGCCCTAACTATGGCTACACCTTC
CDR3aa: CAISDDSDSPNYGYTF

d_gene: .
v_gene: TRBV3-1
abundance: few
j_gene: TRBJ2-7
CDR3nt: TGTGCCAGCAGCCAAGATCTACCACAGGAACCCTGGTACGAGCAGTACTTC
CDR3aa: CASSQDLPQEPWYEQYF

d_gene: .
v_gene: TRBV7-3
abundance: .
j_gene: TRBJ2-2
CDR3nt: TGTGCCAGCAGCTTAGGGACACCGGGGAGCGGGGAGCTGTTTTTT
CDR3aa: CASSLGTPGSGELFF

d_gene: TRBD1
v_gene: TRBV7-2
abundance: .
j_gene: TRBJ1-1
CDR3nt: TGTGCCAGCAGCCCATGGACAGGGCGGAACACTGAAGCTTTCTTT
CDR3aa: CASSPWTGRNTEAFF

d_gene: TRBD1
v_gene: TRBV6-5
abundance: .
j_gene: TRBJ2-4
CDR3nt: TGTGCCAGCAGTGACAGGGGGCGCGTGAAGCAGTACTTC
CDR3aa: CASSDRGRVKQYF

d_gene: .
v_gene: TRBV20-1
abundance: .
j_gene: TRBJ2-5
CDR3nt: TGCAGTGCTAGAGATGGGGAAGTTCAAGAAACCCAGTACTTC
CDR3aa: CSARDGEVQETQYF

d_gene: TRBD2
v_gene: TRBV6-5
abundance: .
j_gene: TRBJ2-3
CDR3nt: TGTGCCAGCAGTTACTCTGGGAACGGGGGGGCAGATACGCAGTATTTT
CDR3aa: CASSYSGNGGADTQYF

d_gene: .
v_gene: TRBV7-9
abundance: .
j_gene: TRBJ1-5
CDR3nt: TGTGCCAGCAGCTTAGGGTCAGGGGAAAGCAATCAGCCCCAGCATTTT
CDR3aa: CASSLGSGESNQPQHF

d_gene: .
v_gene: TRBV6-2/TRBV6-3
abundance: .
j_gene: TRBJ2-7
CDR3nt: TGTGCCAGCAGTTACTTCAGGGACTACGAGCAGTACTTC
CDR3aa: CASSYFRDYEQYF

d_gene: .
v_gene: TRBV20-1
abundance: .
j_gene: TRBJ2-1
CDR3nt: TGCAGTGCTGGGGATTTGGCGGGGGCCCACAATGAGCAGTTCTTC
CDR3aa: CSAGDLAGAHNEQFF

d_gene: .
v_gene: TRBV6-2/TRBV6-3
abundance: .
j_gene: TRBJ2-4
CDR3nt: TGTGCCAGCAGTTGGACAGCAGACATTCAGTACTTC
CDR3aa: CASSWTADIQYF

d_gene: .
v_gene: TRBV10-3
abundance: .
j_gene: TRBJ2-5
CDR3nt: TGTGCCATCAGTGAGTCGTGGCAGCAAGAGACCCAGTACTTC
CDR3aa: CAISESWQQETQYF

d_gene: .
v_gene: TRBV20-1
abundance: .
j_gene: TRBJ2-1
CDR3nt: TGCAGTGCTCCCCGGTCCCCGAGGCGTACTGAGCAGTTCTTC
CDR3aa: CSAPRSPRRTEQFF

d_gene: .
v_gene: TRBV25-1
abundance: .
j_gene: TRBJ2-1
CDR3nt: TGTGCCAGCAGCTTCTCAGCCAGGGGGCAGTTCTTC
CDR3aa: CASSFSARGQFF

d_gene: TRBD1
v_gene: TRBV7-2
abundance: .
j_gene: TRBJ1-2
CDR3nt: TGTGCCAGCAGCTCTGACCGGACAGGAAGCTATGGCTACACCTTC
CDR3aa: CASSSDRTGSYGYTF

d_gene: .
v_gene: TRBV7-2
abundance: few
j_gene: TRBJ2-3
CDR3nt: TGTGCCAGTGAGGGTTTGGGACCGCCGGATACGCAGTATTTT
CDR3aa: CASEGLGPPDTQYF

d_gene: TRBD2
v_gene: TRBV20-1
abundance: .
j_gene: TRBJ2-3
CDR3nt: TGCAGTGCCAGCGACACTAGCGGGGGGGCCGGAGATACGCAGTATTTT
CDR3aa: CSASDTSGGAGDTQYF

d_gene: TRBD1
v_gene: TRBV7-2
abundance: .
j_gene: TRBJ1-4
CDR3nt: TGTGCCAGCAGCCTCGGACAGGGAGGGGCCACTAATGAAAAACTGTTTTTT
CDR3aa: CASSLGQGGATNEKLFF

d_gene: TRBD2
v_gene: TRBV4-3
abundance: few
j_gene: TRBJ2-1
CDR3nt: TGCGCCAGCAGCCTCTTCCGGGGACTAGGGACCAATGAGCAGTTCTTC
CDR3aa: CASSLFRGLGTNEQFF

d_gene: TRBD2
v_gene: TRBV10-3
abundance: .
j_gene: TRBJ2-1
CDR3nt: TGTGCCATCAGTGTGGGAGGGGACTCCTACAATGAGCAGTTCTTC
CDR3aa: CAISVGGDSYNEQFF

d_gene: TRBD2
v_gene: TRBV6-5
abundance: .
j_gene: TRBJ2-3
CDR3nt: TGTGCCAGCAGTTACGGGGGACTAGCGGGGGTGGAGGGAGATACGCAGTATTTT
CDR3aa: CASSYGGLAGVEGDTQYF

d_gene: TRBD1
v_gene: TRBV6-1
abundance: .
j_gene: TRBJ1-4
CDR3nt: TGTGCCAGCAGACCCGGGACAGGGGGCACGAGGGGTGAAAAACTGTTTTTT
CDR3aa: CASRPGTGGTRGEKLFF

d_gene: TRBD1
v_gene: TRBV6-6
abundance: few
j_gene: TRBJ1-2
CDR3nt: TGTGCCAGCAGTCGTTACGACAGGGGCGCGAACTATGGCTACACCTTC
CDR3aa: CASSRYDRGANYGYTF

d_gene: .
v_gene: TRBV28
abundance: .
j_gene: TRBJ1-2
CDR3nt: TGTGCCAGCGGGTGGGGAAGGGGCTACACCTTC
CDR3aa: CASGWGRGYTF

d_gene: .
v_gene: TRBV7-2
abundance: .
j_gene: TRBJ2-6
CDR3nt: TGTGCCAGCAGCTCAGACCCCTCTGGGGCCAACGTCCTGACTTTC
CDR3aa: CASSSDPSGANVLTF

d_gene: .
v_gene: TRBV6-2/TRBV6-3
abundance: once
j_gene: TRBJ2-5
CDR3nt: TGTGCCAGCAGTATGGCCCTTCTTTACAATGAGCAGTACTTC
CDR3aa: CASSMALLYNEQYF

d_gene: .
v_gene: TRBV27
abundance: .
j_gene: TRBJ2-3
CDR3nt: TGTACCAGCGGGGTATCCAGGGGATCCACAGATACGCAGTATTTT
CDR3aa: CTSGVSRGSTDTQYF

d_gene: .
v_gene: TRBV2
abundance: .
j_gene: TRBJ2-7
CDR3nt: TGTGCCAGCAGTGGGAACAGGGTTGTCGAGCAGTACTTC
CDR3aa: CASSGNRVVEQYF

d_gene: TRBD1
v_gene: TRBV4-1
abundance: .
j_gene: TRBJ2-1
CDR3nt: TGCGCCAGCAGCCAAGAAGGAGACAGGGGTGATGAGCAGTTCTTC
CDR3aa: CASSQEGDRGDEQFF

d_gene: .
v_gene: TRBV7-2
abundance: .
j_gene: TRBJ2-5
CDR3nt: TGTGCCAGCAGCGTGATGGGTCGGGAGACCCAGTACTTC
CDR3aa: CASSVMGRETQYF

d_gene: .
v_gene: TRBV7-2
abundance: .
j_gene: TRBJ2-5
CDR3nt: TGTGCCAGCAGCCGTAACCACGGATTAGGAGAGACCCAGTACTTC
CDR3aa: CASSRNHGLGETQYF

d_gene: .
v_gene: TRBV20-1
abundance: .
j_gene: TRBJ2-3
CDR3nt: TGCAGTGCCCGGTCCCCACTTGGCACAGATACGCAGTATTTT
CDR3aa: CSARSPLGTDTQYF

d_gene: .
v_gene: TRBV6-2/TRBV6-3
abundance: .
j_gene: TRBJ2-1
CDR3nt: TGTGCCAGCAGTTTCTCGCCCCCTCCCATGGGTGAACAGTTCTTC
CDR3aa: CASSFSPPPMGEQFF

d_gene: .
v_gene: TRBV4-3
abundance: .
j_gene: TRBJ2-6
CDR3nt: TGCGCCAGCAGCCAAGATCGCGGTGGGGCCAACGTCCTGACTTTC
CDR3aa: CASSQDRGGANVLTF

d_gene: TRBD1
v_gene: TRBV6-1
abundance: .
j_gene: TRBJ1-2
CDR3nt: TGTGCCAGCAGTGAAGCGGGACAGCACAACTATGGCTACACCTTC
CDR3aa: CASSEAGQHNYGYTF

d_gene: TRBD1
v_gene: TRBV6-2/TRBV6-3
abundance: .
j_gene: TRBJ2-6
CDR3nt: TGTGCCAGCAGCTCTCTCTACCGGGACAGGGAGGGAGTTCCCCGCCAGGGGCTGACTTTC
CDR3aa: CASSSLYRDREGVPRQGLTF

d_gene: .
v_gene: TRBV5-1
abundance: .
j_gene: TRBJ2-5
CDR3nt: TGCGCCAGCAGCTTGACCCCGATGGGGGGCCAAGAGACCCAGTACTTC
CDR3aa: CASSLTPMGGQETQYF

d_gene: .
v_gene: TRBV28
abundance: few
j_gene: TRBJ2-4
CDR3nt: TGTGCCAGCAGTTTTGCGGGCCGGGGTAGGGAAAACATTCAGTACTTC
CDR3aa: CASSFAGRGRENIQYF

d_gene: .
v_gene: TRBV7-3
abundance: few
j_gene: TRBJ1-6
CDR3nt: TGTGCCAGCAGCTTAACTGGAACAGGGAAGAATTCACCCCTCCACTTT
CDR3aa: CASSLTGTGKNSPLHF

d_gene: TRBD1
v_gene: TRBV5-1
abundance: .
j_gene: TRBJ2-3
CDR3nt: TGCGCCAGCAGCTTCCGGGACAGGGTCCCCGATACGCAGTATTTT
CDR3aa: CASSFRDRVPDTQYF

d_gene: .
v_gene: TRBV3-1
abundance: few
j_gene: TRBJ2-7
CDR3nt: TGTGCCAGCAGCCCCTGGGGTAGCCCCTACGAGCAGTACTTC
CDR3aa: CASSPWGSPYEQYF

d_gene: .
v_gene: TRBV7-2
abundance: many
j_gene: TRBJ1-2
CDR3nt: TGTGCCAGCAGCTTAGCGGCAGATTATGGCTACACCTTC
CDR3aa: CASSLAADYGYTF

d_gene: TRBD1
v_gene: TRBV27
abundance: .
j_gene: TRBJ2-7
CDR3nt: TGTGCCAGCAGTTTACTTAGGGGGCCCAGTTTCTACGAGCAGTACTTC
CDR3aa: CASSLLRGPSFYEQYF

d_gene: .
v_gene: TRBV6-5
abundance: .
j_gene: TRBJ2-7
CDR3nt: TGTGCCAGCACTCCCCGACAGTCCGCCGAGCAGTACTTC
CDR3aa: CASTPRQSAEQYF